This T cell receptor (beta chain) was observed in a study of beta chain features in type 1 diabetes (dated by TCRdb to 2017 to 2018). A note on the overall study: Mean age, gender distribution, total cell number and subset yield did not differ between patients and healthy donors. Naive and central memory subsets were obtained from all 28 donors, but regulatory and stem cell-like memory subsets were isolated from only 8 patients and roughly eight healthy donors. A total of about 110 million sorted cells were examined across all samples, and the number of cells per subset was strongly correlated with RNA yield. The study compared TCRB repertoires of sorted circulating CD4+ T cell subsets between recently diagnosed type 1 diabetes patients and matched healthy donors.

The CDR3 measures 12 amino acids from cysteine to phenylalanine. Only the CDR3 DNA stays, 36 bases, in frame from base 1. Sequences GTSNPN (CDR1) and SVGIG (CDR2) are obtained from the germline V gene (reference sequence). At the junction V is shortened by 5 bases and J by 8 bases; bases outside the gene matches: 8. The High Capacity cDNA Reverse Transcription Kit was used to reverse transcribe all of the isolated RNA, meaning that expressed TCRB transcripts were what got sequenced. Deep immunoSEQ sequencing was performed on naive, central memory and regulatory T cell samples, with an average of roughly 3.6 million total reads per sample. After sorted cells were lysed in RLT buffer, RNA was extracted with DNase-treated RNeasy Micro or Mini kits, with the choice depending on cell number. Each cell subset was processed separately to prevent cross-contamination, with patient and healthy donor samples processed together. The immunoSEQ multiplex PCR was used to amplify TCRB sequences from cDNA, generating 87-bp fragments that spanned the CDR3 region. Amplicons were sequenced on the Illumina HiSeq platform. The paper's data handling went like this. PCR bias was corrected computationally using synthetic template baselines, and reads within Hamming distance 2 were collapsed, with unmergeable singletons discarded. Reads were aligned to IMGT to assign V, D and J genes, CDR3 length, and insertions or deletions at six rearrangement sites. Within each subset, clonotype counts were normalized to sorted cell number, and only after that were true diversity and Gini coefficients computed with the tcR R package. The overlap coefficient, calculated on TCRB nucleotide sequences, was used to measure repertoire sharing. This immuneACCESS table, as held by TCRdb, lists in-frame sequences with V and J called but not all clones. Of the missing ones, under half trace to an unresolved V gene in checked studies; the others have no known cause. That table is the source of V, J and clone size, and D and trimming were worked out from the DNA. The sample table holds some 180,000 clones, of which 13% were seen once. The top ten constitute approximately 0.64% of the sample.

As concerns this clone: The antigen it recognizes is unknown. No base-level quality is on record; no much larger clone is a single base apart.

From each donor, a single peripheral blood sample of roughly 0.11 L on average was drawn into heparinised tubes. A BD FACSAria II and a panel including CD45RO, CCR7, CD25, CD127, CD95 and CD27 were used to sort naive, central memory, regulatory and stem cell-like memory CD4+ T cells. Purity was above 95% for every sorted population. PBMCs were isolated right away by Lymphoprep density gradient centrifugation and were stained directly, without culture. So that batch effects would be minimized, each experiment stained and sorted samples in pairs, pairing one healthy donor with one patient. General study outcomes and caveats: Only small numbers of individuals were included in the HLA sub-analyses, which left unresolved whether HLA type had any influence on TCRB rearrangement. Fewer insertions and more nucleotide deletions at VDJ recombination sites were observed in patients with type 1 diabetes, implying thymic rearrangement abnormalities. Because cDNA rather than genomic DNA was sequenced, highly expressing activated cells could have been over-represented, although no difference in activation and CD3 levels was found between groups. Shorter templates might be favored by PCR, yet because patient and control samples were amplified and corrected together, any such skew would affect both groups equally. Type 1 diabetes patients showed a moderate but significant shortening of TCRB CDR3 length in all four CD4+ subsets. Naive, central memory and regulatory TCRB repertoires appeared to be more alike among patients than among healthy donors.

The receptor was isolated from a woman aged 18-35 years in good health. The chain couples TRBV30 to TRBJ1-2, with 7 bases in between that match TRBD1. Sequenced input: central memory CD4+ T cells from blood. CDR3 protein: CAWSSTGVGYTF. The nucleotide sequence is given as TGTGCCTGGTCTTCTACAGGGGTGGGCTACACCTTC.